This T cell receptor beta chain was found in a study of shared clonotypes between healthy human individuals. Overall study context: Each donor's CD4 naive and CD4 memory cells filled three plates apiece, CD8 naive two, and CD8 memory one.

In germline, CDR1 is LGHNA, CDR2 YSLEER. The junction had 8 bases not matched to a gene; V was cut back by 1 base and J by 6 bases. This CDR3 contains 16 residues. This clone was seen only once. Its antigen is unidentified. Study findings and constraints: Limitation of the genetic and exposure-history diversity represented came from the few donors. Memory subsets had estimated richness that was generally smaller than that of naive subsets.

Study processing details: Filtering differed since immunoSEQ provided only junctions, with no quality scores. This table comes from immunoSEQ multiplex PCR, and its TCRdb copy is limited to in-frame clones, with some not included. V and J calls and clone size are those listed in that table; D and trimming were worked out from the DNA. The sample includes about 2 million clones, 85% to 95% of them seen just once. The chain links TRBV4-3 to TRBJ1-2; TRBD1 matches 10 bases. Sequencing was carried out using naive CD4+ T cells sorted from blood. The subset was: CD45RA+ positively selected. This sequence was found in a man aged 18 to 30 in good health. For the CDR3, the DNA is TGCGCCAGCAGCCAAGGACAGGGGGCGATGGGGGATGGCTACACCTTC. It is translated as CASSQGQGAMGDGYTF.